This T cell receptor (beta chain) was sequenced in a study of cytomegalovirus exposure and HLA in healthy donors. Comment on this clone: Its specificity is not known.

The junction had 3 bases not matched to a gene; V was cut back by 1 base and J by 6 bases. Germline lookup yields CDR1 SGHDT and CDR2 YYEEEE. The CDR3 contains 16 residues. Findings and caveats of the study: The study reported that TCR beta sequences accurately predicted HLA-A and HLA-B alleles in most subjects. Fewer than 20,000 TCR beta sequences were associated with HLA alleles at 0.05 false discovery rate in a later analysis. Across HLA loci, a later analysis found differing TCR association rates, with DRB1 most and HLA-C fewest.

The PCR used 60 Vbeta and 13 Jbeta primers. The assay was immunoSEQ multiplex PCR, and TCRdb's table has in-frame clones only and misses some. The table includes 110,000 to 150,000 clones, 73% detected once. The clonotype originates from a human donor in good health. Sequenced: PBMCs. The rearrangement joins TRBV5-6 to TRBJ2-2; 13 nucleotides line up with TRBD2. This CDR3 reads CASSLFGLAGAGELFF. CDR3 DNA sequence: TGTGCCAGCAGCTTGTTTGGACTAGCGGGAGCCGGGGAGCTGTTTTTT.